A selection of T cell receptor beta chains follows, all from one sample in a study of T cells in Graves' hyperthyroidism and ophthalmopathy. Each CDR3 protein gets one entry after TCRdb re-called the multiplex PCR reads with MiXCR. The profile covers hundreds of thousands of distinct CDR3 sequences, with around 15% appearing a single time and around 13% taken by the ten largest. The sequenced sample consisted of blood. These receptors were taken from a man younger than 35 with Graves' ophthalmopathy. CDR3s leave out the opening cysteine and the closing phenylalanine or tryptophan. A D gene is named only where the DNA matches it firmly.

d_gene: .
v_gene: TRBV20-1
j_gene: TRBJ1-2
CDR3aa: SEWANYGYT

d_gene: TRBD1
v_gene: TRBV6-5
j_gene: TRBJ2-7
CDR3aa: ASSYSTWTGGYEQY

d_gene: .
v_gene: TRBV7-8
j_gene: TRBJ1-4
CDR3aa: ASSLISFNEKLF

d_gene: .
v_gene: TRBV27
j_gene: TRBJ2-3
CDR3aa: ASSLGWDTDTQY

d_gene: .
v_gene: TRBV19
j_gene: TRBJ1-5
CDR3aa: ASKQGPGFSNQPQH

d_gene: .
v_gene: TRBV2
j_gene: TRBJ1-2
CDR3aa: ASSGNLIQGYYGYT

d_gene: .
v_gene: TRBV7-9
j_gene: TRBJ2-2
CDR3aa: ASTAPGLETGELF

d_gene: TRBD2
v_gene: TRBV13
j_gene: TRBJ2-5
CDR3aa: ASSLQGAGGTETQY

d_gene: .
v_gene: TRBV12-3/TRBV12-4
j_gene: TRBJ1-4
CDR3aa: ASSWGGIGEKLF

d_gene: .
v_gene: TRBV27
j_gene: TRBJ2-7
CDR3aa: ASSPRESGSYEQY

d_gene: .
v_gene: TRBV5-5
j_gene: TRBJ2-7
CDR3aa: ASSLSMGGNEQY

d_gene: .
v_gene: TRBV25-1
j_gene: TRBJ1-2
CDR3aa: ASSEGGVDLYGYT

d_gene: TRBD2
v_gene: TRBV5-1
j_gene: TRBJ2-3
CDR3aa: ASSEGLAGFTDTQY

d_gene: TRBD1
v_gene: TRBV5-5
j_gene: TRBJ1-4
CDR3aa: ASSKTGVIEKLF

d_gene: TRBD2
v_gene: TRBV27
j_gene: TRBJ2-5
CDR3aa: ASSTSGSLNQETQY

d_gene: .
v_gene: TRBV7-9
j_gene: TRBJ1-2
CDR3aa: ASSWFDGYT

d_gene: .
v_gene: TRBV11-2
j_gene: TRBJ2-1
CDR3aa: ASSPLSGLYNEQF

d_gene: .
v_gene: TRBV4-1
j_gene: TRBJ1-1
CDR3aa: ASSPGGLHLNTEAF

d_gene: .
v_gene: TRBV30
j_gene: TRBJ1-4
CDR3aa: AWSRQGEKLF

d_gene: .
v_gene: TRBV7-6
j_gene: TRBJ2-7
CDR3aa: ASSPRDTPYEQY

d_gene: .
v_gene: TRBV5-1
j_gene: TRBJ2-5
CDR3aa: ASSLTPRVFSGQETQY

d_gene: .
v_gene: TRBV7-2
j_gene: TRBJ2-7
CDR3aa: ASSSLIIDSYEQY

d_gene: .
v_gene: TRBV30
j_gene: TRBJ1-1
CDR3aa: AWMGWGTEAF

d_gene: .
v_gene: TRBV6-1
j_gene: TRBJ2-5
CDR3aa: ASRVSRARSQETQY

d_gene: .
v_gene: TRBV20-1
j_gene: TRBJ2-3
CDR3aa: SARHLLRGRVGDTQY

d_gene: TRBD1
v_gene: TRBV20-1
j_gene: TRBJ1-2
CDR3aa: SARRDRGVDGYT

d_gene: TRBD2
v_gene: TRBV30
j_gene: TRBJ2-1
CDR3aa: AWSVGAGGRDEQF

d_gene: TRBD2
v_gene: TRBV19
j_gene: TRBJ2-3
CDR3aa: ASQSGGRASGTQY

d_gene: TRBD1
v_gene: TRBV6-1
j_gene: TRBJ1-3
CDR3aa: ASSITTGVSTIY

d_gene: TRBD1
v_gene: TRBV29-1
j_gene: TRBJ1-2
CDR3aa: SVEGTGFYGYT

d_gene: .
v_gene: TRBV19
j_gene: TRBJ1-5
CDR3aa: ASRETYSNQPQH

d_gene: .
v_gene: TRBV20-1
j_gene: TRBJ2-3
CDR3aa: SARARTITDTQY

d_gene: .
v_gene: TRBV6-1
j_gene: TRBJ1-2
CDR3aa: ASSLGTANYGYT

d_gene: .
v_gene: TRBV19
j_gene: TRBJ1-2
CDR3aa: ASSIDQEYGYT

d_gene: .
v_gene: TRBV6-1
j_gene: TRBJ1-1
CDR3aa: ASSTGLDTEAF

d_gene: .
v_gene: TRBV20-1
j_gene: TRBJ1-5
CDR3aa: SARDEGQPQH

d_gene: TRBD1
v_gene: TRBV7-9
j_gene: TRBJ1-1
CDR3aa: ASSRGQGNTEAF

d_gene: TRBD1
v_gene: TRBV18
j_gene: TRBJ1-1
CDR3aa: ASSPGTGALDTEAF

d_gene: TRBD2
v_gene: TRBV6-4
j_gene: TRBJ2-1
CDR3aa: ASSDSSGSVYEQF

d_gene: .
v_gene: TRBV27
j_gene: TRBJ1-2
CDR3aa: ASSPPTGHGYT